One sample yielded the 14 T cell receptor beta chains listed below, sequenced in a study of cytomegalovirus exposure and HLA in healthy donors. Here immunoSEQ multiplex PCR was the method, and the copy in TCRdb shows in-frame clones only, minus some. Found here are over 150,000 clones, 86% of them singletons; the top ten hold about 2.2%. Specimen: PBMCs. The source is a human donor in good health.

CDR3 protein: CASSATSGRALSSYEQYF. The CDR3 DNA follows: TGTGCCAGCAGCGCGACTAGCGGGAGGGCCCTTAGCTCCTACGAGCAGTACTTC. V and J are TRBV28 and TRBJ2-7; 14 bases align to TRBD2. The CDR3 contains 18 residues. The junction had 10 bases not matched to a gene; V was cut back by 6 bases and J by 0 bases. Germline lookup yields CDR1 MDHEN and CDR2 SYDVKM.

V is TRBV6-5 and J is TRBJ2-7; 9 positions match TRBD2. Germline CDR1 MNHEY, CDR2 SVGAGI. This CDR3 is built from 15 residues. The J segment lost 2 bases and the V segment lost 4 bases, leaving 6 bases of the junction unmatched. The CDR3 is CASSSERGVTYEQYF. The CDR3 DNA sequence: TGTGCCAGCAGTTCCGAGCGGGGGGTCACCTACGAGCAGTACTTC.

This clone was seen just once. The chain joins TRBV29-1 to TRBJ2-5; possible D gene TRBD2, 6 bases. CDR1 SQVTM and CDR2 ANQGSEA come from the germline V gene. The length of the CDR3 is 13 residues. The ends were cut back, 3 bases at V and 4 bases at J, with 12 bases in the middle. CDR3 sequence (DNA): TGCAGCGTTGACGGCCAGGGAGGAGAGACCCAGTACTTC. Protein sequence: CSVDGQGGETQYF.

The rearrangement links TRBV9 to TRBJ2-1; 12 nucleotides line up with TRBD2. The CDR3 totals 15 residues. J gave up 9 bases and V 4 bases, and 8 bases lay outside the gene matches. The germline V gene has CDR1 SGDLS and CDR2 YYNGEE. CDR3 amino acids: CASSPRLAGEAEQFF. DNA of the CDR3: TGTGCCAGCAGCCCCCGACTAGCGGGAGAGGCTGAGCAGTTCTTC.

The genes are TRBV11-2 and TRBJ2-1; D unresolved. Per the germline V gene, CDR1 is SGHAT and CDR2 is FQNNGV. Between the trimmed V and J ends, which lost 5 bases and 5 bases, there was a span of 7 bases. There are 12 residues in the CDR3. CDR3 residues: CASSPWHNEQFF. The CDR3 DNA reads as TGTGCCAGCAGCCCATGGCACAATGAGCAGTTCTTC.

The V gene is TRBV4-2, the J gene TRBJ2-1; D is perhaps TRBD2 (6 bases). The CDR3 is 14 amino acids. Trimming took off 2 bases at V and 5 bases at J, with 10 bases between the two ends. Germline V lookup: CDR1 LGHNA, CDR2 YNFKEQ. The CDR3 DNA reads as TGTGCCAGCAGCCAAAGACTAGGGAACAATGAGCAGTTCTTC. Encoded protein: CASSQRLGNNEQFF.

The V call is TRBV9, the J call TRBJ1-1; the D is unclear. The CDR3 extends over 15 amino acids. V lost 0 bases, J lost 0 bases, and 9 bases lay in between. Germline CDR1 SGDLS, CDR2 YYNGEE. CDR3 amino acids: CASSVGERMNTEAFF. The CDR3 DNA sequence: TGTGCCAGCAGCGTAGGAGAGAGAATGAACACTGAAGCTTTCTTT. Filled out from reference TRBV9 and TRBJ1-1, the complete variable domain reads DSGVTQTPKHLITATGQRVTLRCSPRSGDLSVYWYQQSLDQGLQFLIQYYNGEERAKGNILERFSAQQFPDLHSELNLSSLELGDSALYFCASSVGERMNTEAFFGQGTRLTVV.

The chain links TRBV5-4 to TRBJ2-3, with a tentative D call TRBD1 (5 bases). There are 13 residues in the CDR3. V was cut by 5 bases and J by 0 bases, with 7 bases left in between. Germline values: CDR1 SGHNT, CDR2 YYREEE (reference sequence). This CDR3 is CASRTASTDTQYF. Here the CDR3 DNA reads TGTGCCAGCAGGACAGCTAGCACAGATACGCAGTATTTT.

The chain has TRBV28 and TRBJ1-1; TRBD1 matches at 8 bases. Losses at the gene ends were 3 bases for V and 7 bases for J; bases not matched to a gene: 7. The length of the CDR3 is 14 residues. Germline V lookup: CDR1 MDHEN, CDR2 SYDVKM. The CDR3 sequence is CASSLAPRGHEAFF. CDR3 DNA sequence: TGTGCCAGCAGTTTGGCCCCCAGGGGGCATGAAGCTTTCTTT. The full variable domain, rest sourced from reference TRBV28 and TRBJ1-1, is DVKVTQSSRYLVKRTGEKVFLECVQDMDHENMFWYRQDPGLGLRLIYFSYDVKMKEKGDIPEGYSVSREKKERFSLILESASTNQTSMYLCASSLAPRGHEAFFGQGTRLTVV.

The chain is built from TRBV7-9 and TRBJ1-6; D not certain. This CDR3 has 14 residues. V was clipped by 3 bases and J by 7 bases, with 10 bases between them. Germline V CDR1 and CDR2: SEHNR, FQNEAQ (reference sequence). This CDR3 is CASSLGSQNSPLHF. CDR3 DNA: TGTGCCAGCAGCTTGGGCAGCCAGAATTCACCCCTCCACTTT.

This CDR3 is CASSLAGWVRVAGGYEQYF. CDR3 in DNA: TGTGCCAGCAGCTTGGCCGGGTGGGTCAGGGTAGCGGGGGGCTACGAGCAGTACTTC. The chain joins TRBV5-6 to TRBJ2-7; 10 bases align to TRBD2. Losses at the gene ends were 0 bases for V and 3 bases for J; bases not matched to a gene: 15. This CDR3 is built from 19 residues. Germline V gives CDR1 SGHDT, CDR2 YYEEEE.

In its sample, this clone was seen once. The chain recombines TRBV9 with TRBJ2-7; 8 bases fit TRBD1. CDR1 and CDR2 from the germline V gene are SGDLS and YYNGEE. V trimming: 0 bases; J trimming: 9 bases; junction bases outside the gene matches: 8. This CDR3 is 14 amino acids long. The CDR3 DNA follows: TGTGCCAGCAGCGTAGGGACAGGGTCGATCGGGCAGTACTTC. Translated, it gives CASSVGTGSIGQYF.

The chain links TRBV11-2 to TRBJ2-5, with a weak D call TRBD2 (5 bases). The germline V gene encodes CDR1 SGHAT and CDR2 FQNNGV. V lost 4 bases to trimming and J lost 4 bases, with 13 bases between them. The CDR3 is 14 residues long. CDR3 residues: CASSSLGMGETQYF. The CDR3 DNA reads as TGTGCCAGCAGCTCCCTCGGGATGGGAGAGACCCAGTACTTC.

V gene TRBV28 combines with J gene TRBJ2-1; 13 bases agree with TRBD2. The CDR3 consists of 16 residues. CDR1 is MDHEN and CDR2 is SYDVKM in the germline V gene. Trimming cost V 5 bases and J 7 bases; bases outside gene matches: 8. The CDR3 DNA is TGTGCCAGCAGTCCCATACTAGCGGGAGGGCCTAATGAGCAGTTCTTC. Protein sequence: CASSPILAGGPNEQFF.